A selection of T cell receptor beta chains follows, all from one sample in a study of cytomegalovirus exposure and HLA in healthy donors. The method was immunoSEQ multiplex PCR; TCRdb's version includes in-frame clones alone and lacks a portion of them. Here the sample spans fewer than 350,000 clones, 70% to 90% being singletons. Sequenced: PBMCs. Receptors originate from a young woman in good health and CMV-seronegative. Each CDR3 is given with its conserved first and last residue. Each record gives: V gene, J gene, clone size, D gene, CDR3 DNA, CDR3 protein. A D gene is named only where the DNA matches it firmly. Size tells how often a clone was seen (once, few, many) or the class of an expanded clone, and some rows leave it out.

>TRBV10-3|TRBJ2-7|NA|TRBD1
TGTGCCACGGACAGGGTGCACGAGCAGTACTTC
CATDRVHEQYF
>TRBV2|TRBJ1-1|NA|NA
TGTGCCAGCAGTGTGGAACAGGGAGCAAATGCTTTCTTT
CASSVEQGANAFF
>TRBV10-3|TRBJ1-3|NA|NA
TGTGCCATCAGTGAGTCGAGGATCGCTGGAAACACCATATATTTT
CAISESRIAGNTIYF
>TRBV7-7|TRBJ2-5|NA|TRBD2
TGTGCCAGCAGCCCAAGCGGGGGGGCCCCGATAGAGACCCAGTACTTC
CASSPSGGAPIETQYF
>TRBV28|TRBJ2-7|NA|NA
TGTGCCAGCAGTTTACTCCAGAGGCAGGACTTCTACGAGCAGTACTTC
CASSLLQRQDFYEQYF
>TRBV2|TRBJ2-2|NA|NA
TGTGCCAGCAGGGAGGACGGAAACACCGGGGAGCTGTTTTTT
CASREDGNTGELFF
>TRBV6-1|TRBJ2-7|NA|TRBD1
TGTGCCAGCATCGAGGGGGGGACAGGGACCTACGAGCAGTACTTC
CASIEGGTGTYEQYF
>TRBV5-4|TRBJ1-6|NA|NA
TGTGCCAGCAGCTTGGACAGCTCCTATAATTCACCCCTCCACTTT
CASSLDSSYNSPLHF
>TRBV5-1|TRBJ2-7|once|NA
TGCGCCAGCAGCTTGGCCGGGACATGGGACTCCTACGAGCAGTACTTC
CASSLAGTWDSYEQYF
>TRBV6-1|TRBJ2-5|NA|NA
TGTGCCAGCAGTCGACAGCCACAAGAGACCCAGTACTTC
CASSRQPQETQYF
>TRBV30|TRBJ2-3|NA|NA
TGTGCCTGGGCCCTAGTTTTCACAGATACGCAGTATTTT
CAWALVFTDTQYF
>TRBV9|TRBJ2-7|NA|NA
TGTGCCAGCAGCCCTGGAGGGACAGACTACGAGCAGTACTTC
CASSPGGTDYEQYF
>TRBV11-2|TRBJ2-1|NA|NA
TGTGCCAGCAGCCGCCTGAGCCCTAGGATCCCGGAGGATGAGCAGTTCTTC
CASSRLSPRIPEDEQFF
>TRBV6-6|TRBJ1-2|NA|NA
TGTGCCAGCAGTTCCACAGGAAACTATGGCTACACCTTC
CASSSTGNYGYTF
>TRBV27|TRBJ2-2|NA|NA
TGTGCCAGCATCGGGGTTTGGAACACCGGGGAGCTGTTTTTT
CASIGVWNTGELFF
>TRBV6-1|TRBJ2-7|NA|NA
TGTGCCAGCAACTTCGGAGAAACCTACGAGCAGTACTTC
CASNFGETYEQYF
>TRBV27|TRBJ2-7|NA|NA
TGTGCCAGCAGTCGCCCTCAGAGGGATGCTCTAGACGAGCAGTACTTC
CASSRPQRDALDEQYF
>TRBV11-2|TRBJ2-1|NA|NA
TGTGCCAGCAGCCCCTCCCCTAGGCGTGGGACTTACAATGAGCAGTTCTTC
CASSPSPRRGTYNEQFF
>TRBV30|TRBJ2-5|once|NA
TGTGCCTGGAGTGGGGGGGAAGAGACCCAGTACTTC
CAWSGGEETQYF
>TRBV4-1|TRBJ2-7|NA|TRBD1
TGCGCCAGCAGCCAAGATAAAGGGGGCGCTTACGAGCAGTACTTC
CASSQDKGGAYEQYF
>TRBV27|TRBJ2-1|once|TRBD2
TGTGCCAGCATGATGGGGGGGGGCTACAATGAGCAGTTCTTC
CASMMGGGYNEQFF
>TRBV12-5|TRBJ1-1|NA|NA
TGTGCTAGTGGTTGGCGGGCAGTGAACACTGAAGCTTTCTTT
CASGWRAVNTEAFF
>TRBV7-8|TRBJ2-5|NA|NA
TGTGCCAGCAGAGCAGCTATAACGCGGGAGACCCAGTACTTC
CASRAAITRETQYF
>TRBV28|TRBJ2-1|NA|NA
TGTGCCAGCATCAAATCAGGGTACAGGGCGGCTGGCAATGAGCAGTTCTTC
CASIKSGYRAAGNEQFF
>TRBV7-9|TRBJ1-2|NA|NA
TGTTCCAGCAGCCCCCAAACAGGGTGGGGTGGCTACACCTTC
CSSSPQTGWGGYTF
>TRBV5-4|TRBJ2-7|NA|TRBD2
TGTGCCAGCAGCTTGGGGGGACTAGCGGGGGCCCTCTCCTACGAGCAGTACTTC
CASSLGGLAGALSYEQYF
>TRBV11-2|TRBJ1-2|NA|NA
TGTGCCAGCAGCTCAGGACTGAGGCTTGGCTACACCTTC
CASSSGLRLGYTF
>TRBV9|TRBJ1-1|NA|TRBD1
TGTGCCAGCAGCGCTCGACAGGGTACCCTCACTGAAGCTTTCTTT
CASSARQGTLTEAFF
>TRBV18|TRBJ2-7|NA|TRBD1
TGTGCCAGCTCACCTCGGACAGGGTCGGTGGACGAGCAGTACTTC
CASSPRTGSVDEQYF
>TRBV9|TRBJ2-6|NA|TRBD1
TGTGCCAGCAGCCTTCGGACAGGCCGTCATTCTGGGGCCAACGTCCTGACTTTC
CASSLRTGRHSGANVLTF
>TRBV5-1|TRBJ2-7|NA|NA
TGCGCCAGCAGCTACCAGCCCAACAGTGACGAGCAGTACTTC
CASSYQPNSDEQYF
>TRBV19|TRBJ2-7|NA|NA
TGTGCCAGTAGTATTCAGACTGGCTACGAGCAGTACTTC
CASSIQTGYEQYF
>TRBV4-1|TRBJ2-3|NA|TRBD2
TGCGCCAGCAGCCAAGGCCCGGGACTAGCTTACACAGATACGCAGTATTTT
CASSQGPGLAYTDTQYF
>TRBV7-3|TRBJ1-1|NA|TRBD1
TGTGCCAGCAGCCGGCAGGGGGACACTGAAGCTTTCTTT
CASSRQGDTEAFF
>TRBV19|TRBJ2-7|NA|TRBD2
TGTGCCAGTAGTCTCTCGACTAGCGGGGGTTACGAGCAGTACTTC
CASSLSTSGGYEQYF
>TRBV6-1|TRBJ2-2|NA|NA
TGTGCCAGCAGTGAACGTCAGGGCACCGGGGAGCTGTTTTTT
CASSERQGTGELFF
>TRBV29-1|TRBJ1-3|NA|NA
TGCAGCGTTTATACGGGGAACACCATATATTTT
CSVYTGNTIYF
>TRBV19|TRBJ2-3|NA|TRBD2
TGTGCCAGTAAGAATAGCGGGGGGTTCACAGATACGCAGTATTTT
CASKNSGGFTDTQYF
>TRBV6-5|TRBJ1-5|few|NA
TGTGCCAGCAGTTTACAGGGAAGTAATCAGCCCCAGCATTTT
CASSLQGSNQPQHF
>TRBV6-4|TRBJ2-3|NA|NA
TGTGCCAGCAGTGGCGGAACTAGCACAGATACGCAGTATTTT
CASSGGTSTDTQYF
>TRBV7-9|TRBJ2-7|NA|TRBD1
TGTTCCAGCAGCCGTGGTTCCGGGACAGGGTCCTACGAGCAGTACTTC
CSSSRGSGTGSYEQYF
>TRBV5-4|TRBJ1-2|NA|NA
TGTGCCAGCACCCGTACGGGTTCGTACTATGGCTACACCTTC
CASTRTGSYYGYTF
>TRBV6-1|TRBJ2-7|NA|TRBD1
TGTGCCAGCAGTGACAGGGGGATATCCTACGAGCAGTACTTC
CASSDRGISYEQYF
>TRBV6-6|TRBJ2-7|NA|NA
TGTGCCAGCAGGACCGGGACTCAGAAACGACACGAGCAGTACTTC
CASRTGTQKRHEQYF
>TRBV6-5|TRBJ1-2|NA|NA
TGTGCCAGCAGTTCTGGGCCCCTTGACTATGGCTACACCTTC
CASSSGPLDYGYTF
>TRBV6-5|TRBJ2-5|NA|NA
TGTGCCAGCAGTTCTCCTAAGAGGGGGGGGGAGACCCAGTACTTC
CASSSPKRGGETQYF
>TRBV5-6|TRBJ2-7|NA|TRBD2
TGTGCCAGCAGCCCTACGGGACTAGCGGTACCCTACGAGCAGTACTTC
CASSPTGLAVPYEQYF
>TRBV27|TRBJ2-7|NA|TRBD1
TGTGCCAGCAGGAGGGGGCAGGGGCTCGAGCAGTACTTC
CASRRGQGLEQYF
>TRBV6-5|TRBJ1-6|NA|NA
TGTGCCAGCCGACGGAGCTCCTATAATTCACCCCTCCACTTT
CASRRSSYNSPLHF
>TRBV5-4|TRBJ2-7|NA|NA
TGTGCCAGCAGCTTAGGGGCCCTGGCGGCAGGGAGGTACCACGAGCAGTACTTC
CASSLGALAAGRYHEQYF
>TRBV12-5|TRBJ1-1|NA|NA
TGTGCTAGTGGTTTGACGGGACAAAAGGGTAGCACTGAAGCTTTCTTT
CASGLTGQKGSTEAFF
>TRBV2|TRBJ2-5|NA|TRBD2
TGTGCCAGCACCCGTAGCGGGGCCCGCCAAGAGACCCAGTACTTC
CASTRSGARQETQYF
>TRBV4-1|TRBJ2-5|few|TRBD2
TGCGCCAGCAGGATGACTAGCGGGGGGCGGGAGACCCAGTACTTC
CASRMTSGGRETQYF
>TRBV29-1|TRBJ2-6|NA|NA
TGCAGCGTTGGGCAGGGAGGGGGCTCTGGGGCCAACGTCCTGACTTTC
CSVGQGGGSGANVLTF
>TRBV14|TRBJ1-2|NA|NA
TGTGCCAGCAGCCATTGGGACAAGGATGGCTACACCTTC
CASSHWDKDGYTF
>TRBV13|TRBJ1-3|NA|TRBD1
TGTGCCAGCAGCCCGGGGGTGGAGGGGGCAGGTGGAAACACCATATATTTT
CASSPGVEGAGGNTIYF
>TRBV30|TRBJ2-3|once|TRBD2
TGTGCCTGGAGAACTAGCGGGGGGACGACGCAGTATTTT
CAWRTSGGTTQYF